A single sample gave rise to the 14 T cell receptor beta chains below, sequenced in a study of T cells in Graves' hyperthyroidism and ophthalmopathy. Amplification yielded TCR beta CDR3 regions, with RNA transcripts as the source. HTBI primers were employed in a first-round RT-PCR of the TCR CDR3. TCRdb processed the multiplex PCR reads anew with MiXCR; each CDR3 protein has one entry. The sample holds about 92,000 distinct CDR3 sequences, just over 50% seen once. Sample: blood. These receptors were taken from a woman in her forties with Graves' hyperthyroidism.

The genes are TRBV2 and TRBJ1-4, with 7 bases that match TRBD1. The CDR3 has 17 amino acids. J was trimmed by 7 bases and V by 7 bases; bases with no gene match: 18. From germline, CDR1 is SNHLY and CDR2 FYNNEI. The CDR3 reads CASTGGNRGRGGEKLFF. CDR3 coding DNA: TGTGCCAGCACCGGGGGGAACAGGGGTAGGGGAGGTGAAAAACTGTTTTTT. Filled out from reference TRBV2 and TRBJ1-4, the complete variable domain reads EPEVTQTPSHQVTQMGQEVILRCVPISNHLYFYWYRQILGQKVEFLVSFYNNEISEKSEIFDDQFSVERPDGSNFTLKIRSTKLEDSAMYFCASTGGNRGRGGEKLFFGSGTQLSVL.

This clonotype was observed many times. The V call is TRBV5-1, the J call TRBJ2-3; 8 bases fit TRBD1. V shed 0 bases, J shed 0 bases, and the junction held 3 bases outside the gene matches. The CDR3 sequence is 16 residues long. Germline CDR1 is SGHRS and CDR2 is YFSETQ. In nucleotides, the CDR3 is TGCGCCAGCAGCTTGGCGGGACAGGCTAGCACAGATACGCAGTATTTT. Translating gives CASSLAGQASTDTQYF.

The chain carries TRBV15 and TRBJ2-7; 9 bases agree with TRBD1. This CDR3 is 14 amino acids long. From germline, CDR1 is LNHNV and CDR2 YYDKDF (reference sequence). The J segment lost 4 bases and the V segment lost 3 bases, leaving 4 bases of the junction unmatched. The chain's CDR3 is CATSSYGQGYEQYF. In DNA form, the CDR3 reads TGTGCCACCAGCAGTTACGGACAGGGGTACGAGCAGTACTTC.

The sample holds many counts of this clonotype. The V gene is TRBV19, the J gene TRBJ1-5; TRBD1 agrees at 8 bases. The CDR3 consists of 14 residues. CDR1 is LNHDA, CDR2 SQIVND, per germline (reference sequence). Germline trimming cut 7 bases from V and 4 bases from J; bases unmatched to any gene: 6. The CDR3 loop is CASTTGDRNQPQHF. The DNA for the CDR3 is TGTGCCAGTACCACGGGGGACAGGAATCAGCCCCAGCATTTT.

The V and J genes are TRBV6-5 and TRBJ2-7; TRBD2 matches at 13 bases. The CDR3 covers 15 residues. The V segment lost 2 bases and the J segment 5 bases; nucleotides outside the gene matches: 3. The germline V gene encodes CDR1 MNHEY and CDR2 SVGAGI. The CDR3 bases are TGTGCCAGCAGTTACGGGACTAGCGGGATCAACGAGCAGTACTTC. It codes for CASSYGTSGINEQYF.

This clonotype has a count of ten or more. The chain couples TRBV6-6 to TRBJ2-7, with D unclear. Between the trimmed V and J ends, which lost 2 bases and 5 bases, there was a span of 7 bases. The germline V gene has CDR1 MNHNY and CDR2 SVGAGI (reference sequence). This CDR3 region has 12 residues. CDR3 loop: CASSYAPHEQYF. The DNA of the CDR3 is TGTGCCAGCAGTTACGCCCCCCACGAGCAGTACTTC.

This clonotype was observed a handful of times. The V gene is TRBV9, the J gene TRBJ2-1; D ambiguous. This CDR3 region has 14 residues. Germline lookup yields CDR1 SGDLS and CDR2 YYNGEE. V lost 4 bases to trimming and J lost 9 bases, with 17 bases between them. The CDR3 DNA is TGTGCCAGCAGCCCGACAAGGTTGTCGGGTGAGCAGTTCTTC. This sequence encodes CASSPTRLSGEQFF. Combining the CDR3 with reference TRBV9 and TRBJ2-1 gives the whole variable domain DSGVTQTPKHLITATGQRVTLRCSPRSGDLSVYWYQQSLDQGLQFLIQYYNGEERAKGNILERFSAQQFPDLHSELNLSSLELGDSALYFCASSPTRLSGEQFFGPGTRLTVL.

This clonotype appeared many times. This chain links TRBV6-6 with TRBJ2-7; a possible D gene is TRBD2 (5 bases). The V gene lost 2 bases and the J gene lost 0 bases, with 8 bases spanning the gap. CDR1 is MNHNY and CDR2 is SVGAGI in the germline V gene (reference sequence). The CDR3 spans 14 residues. The DNA for the CDR3 is TGTGCCAGCAGTTACGTTGCGGGCTCCTACGAGCAGTACTTC. The encoded protein is CASSYVAGSYEQYF.

This clonotype was detected ten times or more. The chain couples TRBV11-2 to TRBJ2-7, with D perhaps given as TRBD1 or TRBD2 (5 bases each). V lost 0 bases, J lost 6 bases, and 12 bases lay in between. Looked up from germline, CDR1 is SGHAT and CDR2 is FQNNGV. The CDR3 has 14 amino acids. CDR3 amino acids: CASSLDGGPSEQYF. In DNA, the CDR3 is TGTGCCAGCAGCTTAGATGGGGGACCCTCCGAGCAGTACTTC.

The genes are TRBV20-1 and TRBJ1-5, with a weak D call TRBD1 (6 bases). Looked up from germline, CDR1 is DFQATT and CDR2 is SNEGSKA (reference sequence). V lost 3 bases and J 3 bases, leaving 9 bases between the germline ends. This CDR3 comprises 13 residues. Here the CDR3 DNA reads TGCAGTGCTAGGGGGGACACCAATCAGCCCCAGCATTTT. It codes for CSARGDTNQPQHF.

The chain has TRBV29-1 and TRBJ1-2; 9 bases match TRBD1. J lost 4 bases, V lost 4 bases, and 1 base had no gene match. The germline gives CDR1 SQVTM, CDR2 ANQGSEA. The CDR3 spans 12 residues. The CDR3 DNA reads TGCAGCGTTGGGACAGGGGTCTATGGCTACACCTTC. Amino acids: CSVGTGVYGYTF.

J is TRBJ1-1 and V is TRBV29-1, with 7 nucleotides matching TRBD1. The J segment lost 1 base and the V segment lost 6 bases, leaving 5 bases of the junction unmatched. The length of the CDR3 is 13 residues. Germline V lookup: CDR1 SQVTM, CDR2 ANQGSEA. CDR3 in amino acids: CSVSRTGNTEAFF. In nucleotides, the CDR3 is TGCAGCGTCTCCCGGACAGGGAACACTGAAGCTTTCTTT.

Comments on this clonotype: One end of the junction varies from germline; a read error may be responsible. The genes are TRBV20-1 and TRBJ2-6, with 10 bases identical to TRBD1. Germline lookup yields CDR1 DFQATT and CDR2 SNEGSKA (reference sequence). CDR3 length: 14 residues. The CDR3, as DNA: TGCAGTGCTAGAGTCGGACAGGGGGGCAACGTCCTGACTTTC. Residues: CSARVGQGGNVLTF.

V gene TRBV15 combines with J gene TRBJ2-5; 11 nucleotides line up with TRBD2. The V and J ends lost 5 bases and 5 bases, in that order; junction bases with no gene match: 4. From germline, CDR1 is LNHNV and CDR2 YYDKDF (reference sequence). This CDR3 is built from 14 residues. The CDR3 DNA reads as TGTGCCACCAGCTCCACTAGCGGGAGTGAGACCCAGTACTTC. It codes for CATSSTSGSETQYF.